The 9 T cell receptor beta chains reported below all come from one sample, sequenced in a study of cytomegalovirus exposure and HLA in healthy donors. The PCR was carried out with 60 Vbeta primers and 13 Jbeta primers. TCRdb's copy holds only in-frame clones and misses some; the assay was immunoSEQ multiplex PCR. Altogether approximately 300,000 clones are present, 84% being singletons, with the ten largest covering about 2%. Sequencing used PBMCs. Receptor source: a woman aged 35 to 49 in good health and CMV-seropositive.

The chain employs TRBV4-3 and TRBJ2-3, with no clear D. V was cut by 2 bases and J by 4 bases, with 7 bases left in between. Germline CDR1 is LGHNA and CDR2 is YSLEER. The CDR3 is made up of 13 amino acids. The CDR3 nucleotides read TGCGCCAGCAGCCAACAACTCTCAGATACGCAGTATTTT. Amino acid sequence: CASSQQLSDTQYF.

A remark on this clone: The same CDR3 also results from other DNA sequences found in this sample. The V call is TRBV7-2, the J call TRBJ1-1; D unresolved. Between the trimmed V and J ends, which lost 1 base and 1 base, there was a span of 4 bases. Germline V lookup: CDR1 SGHTA, CDR2 FQGNSA. The CDR3 spans 13 residues. The CDR3: CASSLGRNTEAFF. Here the CDR3 DNA reads TGTGCCAGCAGCTTAGGCAGGAACACTGAAGCTTTCTTT.

The chain has TRBV30 and TRBJ1-4; TRBD1 might be the D (6 bases). V was shortened by 3 bases and J by 3 bases, with 14 bases between the two germline ends. Germline CDR1 reads GTSNPN; CDR2 reads SVGIG (reference sequence). The CDR3 extends over 15 amino acids. In DNA, the CDR3 is TGTGCCTGGAGCGGCCAGGGGCTCTCTAATGAAAAACTGTTTTTT. Its translation is CAWSGQGLSNEKLFF.

Comments on this clone: An end of the junction does not agree with germline; a read error may underlie this. This chain uses TRBV9 with TRBJ2-7, with a possible D match to TRBD2 (5 bases). The length of the CDR3 is 14 residues. Germline CDR1 and CDR2: SGDLS and YYNGEE. The CDR3 is CASSVEGWSYEQCF. For the CDR3, the DNA is TGTGCCAGCAGCGTCGAGGGATGGAGCTACGAGCAGTGCTTC.

The rearrangement uses TRBV25-1 and TRBJ1-1, with D unresolved. V lost 1 base, J lost 11 bases, and 11 bases lay in between. The CDR3 is 12 amino acids. Per germline, CDR1 MGHDK and CDR2 SYGVNS. CDR3 in DNA: TGTGCCAGCAGTGAATTCGGGGAAGATGCTTTCTTT. Translated: CASSEFGEDAFF.

The chain employs TRBV18 and TRBJ2-1; 10 nucleotides align to TRBD2. Germline V gene lookup returns CDR1 KGHSH and CDR2 LQKENI. The ends lost 3 bases at V and 0 bases at J; junction bases unmatched: 8. The CDR3 consists of 18 residues. In nucleotides, the CDR3 is TGTGCCAGCTCACCGCTAGCGGGAGAGCTCTTCTCCTACAATGAGCAGTTCTTC. Encoded protein: CASSPLAGELFSYNEQFF.

CDR3 nucleotides: TGTGCCAGCAGCCATCCCGGACAGGTTAACTATGGCTACACCTTC. The encoded protein is CASSHPGQVNYGYTF. The gene calls are TRBV4-2 and TRBJ1-2; 7 nucleotides agree with TRBD1. Germline-derived CDR1 and CDR2 are LGHNA and YNFKEQ. With V trimmed by 3 bases and J by 1 base, 5 bases remained unmatched. CDR3 length: 15 amino acids.

The chain links TRBV19 to TRBJ2-3; 10 bases map to TRBD2. The V gene's germline CDR1 is LNHDA and CDR2 SQIVND (reference sequence). J gave up 3 bases and V 3 bases, and 3 bases lay outside the gene matches. The CDR3 has 15 amino acids. Written as DNA, the CDR3 is TGTGCCAGTAGTATTCCTAGCGGGAGTACAGATACGCAGTATTTT. This codes for CASSIPSGSTDTQYF.

V usage is TRBV19 and J usage is TRBJ1-1; 10 nucleotides align to TRBD1. The V and J ends lost 5 bases and 5 bases, in that order; junction bases with no gene match: 8. This CDR3 has 15 residues. The germline V gene has CDR1 LNHDA and CDR2 SQIVND (reference sequence). The DNA for the CDR3 is TGTGCCAGTAGTCCGGGACAGGGGAGGTATACTGAAGCTTTCTTT. This encodes CASSPGQGRYTEAFF.